This record looks at one T cell receptor beta chain sequence and its context. Antigen specificity is unknown. This sample is part of a study of cytomegalovirus exposure and HLA in healthy donors. Findings of the study overall: In a later analysis, specific HLA alleles were associated with 15,000 to 20,000 TCR beta sequences at a 0.05 false discovery rate. A cluster of highly shared sequence variants was likely a sequencing artifact. Indistinguishable V segments such as TRBV6-2 and TRBV6-3 were excluded. For TCR beta chains, V- and J-gene trimming was later linked to a missense DCLRE1C variant.

Germline V gene lookup returns CDR1 MNHEY and CDR2 SMNVEV (reference sequence). This CDR3 has 17 residues. V shed 3 bases and J shed 5 bases, with 22 bases lying between them. Amplification used 60 Vbeta primers and 13 Jbeta primers. TCRdb's table, derived via immunoSEQ multiplex PCR, lists solely in-frame clones and lacks some. This sample has a few hundred thousand clones, with 84% found just once. The chain combines TRBV27 with TRBJ1-2, with D maybe TRBD1 (5 bases). The TCR sequence derives from a woman in her thirties or forties in good health and CMV-seropositive. Sequenced material: PBMCs. Here the CDR3 DNA reads TGTGCCAGCAGTTTTTACCGACAGATTGGGGTAGGATATGGCTACACCTTC. Translation: CASSFYRQIGVGYGYTF.